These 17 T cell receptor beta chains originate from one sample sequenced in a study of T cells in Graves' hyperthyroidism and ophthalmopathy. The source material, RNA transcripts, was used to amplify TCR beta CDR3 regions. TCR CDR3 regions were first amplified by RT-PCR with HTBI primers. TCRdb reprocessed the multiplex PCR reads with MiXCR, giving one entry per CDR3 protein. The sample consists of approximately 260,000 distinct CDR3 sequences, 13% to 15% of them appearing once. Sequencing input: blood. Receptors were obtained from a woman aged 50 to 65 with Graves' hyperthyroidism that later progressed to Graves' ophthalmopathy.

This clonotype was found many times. CDR3 loop: CASSEGRGPTQYF. For the CDR3, the DNA is TGTGCCAGCAGTGAGGGGCGGGGGCCGACCCAGTACTTC. The rearrangement joins TRBV2 to TRBJ2-5; TRBD2 might be the D (7 bases). Germline loops: CDR1 SNHLY, CDR2 FYNNEI. V was trimmed by 3 bases and J by 7 bases, leaving 12 bases between them. The CDR3 has 13 residues.

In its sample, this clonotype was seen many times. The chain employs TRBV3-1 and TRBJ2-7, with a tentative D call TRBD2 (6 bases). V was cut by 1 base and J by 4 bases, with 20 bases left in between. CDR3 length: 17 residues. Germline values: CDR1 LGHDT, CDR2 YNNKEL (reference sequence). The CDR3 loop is CASSQGDFPPRPYEQYF. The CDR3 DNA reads TGTGCCAGCAGCCAAGGGGACTTCCCCCCAAGACCATACGAGCAGTACTTC.

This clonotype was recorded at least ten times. CDR3 bases: TGTGCCAGCTCTCCAGAGACAGGAAACACCGGGGAGCTGTTTTTT. Its translation is CASSPETGNTGELFF. The chain couples TRBV18 to TRBJ2-2, with D possibly TRBD1 on 6 matching bases. V shed 6 bases and J shed 2 bases, with 13 bases lying between them. The CDR3 covers 15 residues. CDR1 is KGHSH and CDR2 is LQKENI in the germline V gene.

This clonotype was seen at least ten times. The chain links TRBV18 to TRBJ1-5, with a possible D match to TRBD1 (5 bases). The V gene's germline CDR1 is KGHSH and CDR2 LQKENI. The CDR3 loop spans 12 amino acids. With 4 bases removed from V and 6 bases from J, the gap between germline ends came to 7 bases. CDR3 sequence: CASSRGGQPQHF. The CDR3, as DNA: TGTGCCAGCTCACGGGGGGGTCAGCCCCAGCATTTT.

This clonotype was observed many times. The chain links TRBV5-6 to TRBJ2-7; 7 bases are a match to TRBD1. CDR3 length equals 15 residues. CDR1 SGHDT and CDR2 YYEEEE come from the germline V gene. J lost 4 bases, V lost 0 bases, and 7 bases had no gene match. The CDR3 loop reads CASSLVGQAAYEQYF. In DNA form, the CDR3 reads TGTGCCAGCAGCTTGGTCGGACAGGCGGCTTACGAGCAGTACTTC.

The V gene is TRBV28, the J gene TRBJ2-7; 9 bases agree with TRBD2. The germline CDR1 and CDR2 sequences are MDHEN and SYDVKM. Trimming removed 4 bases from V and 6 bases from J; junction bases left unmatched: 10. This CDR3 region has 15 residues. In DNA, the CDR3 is TGTGCCAGCAGTTCCTCTAGCGGGAAGACTGTCGAGCAGTACTTC. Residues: CASSSSSGKTVEQYF.

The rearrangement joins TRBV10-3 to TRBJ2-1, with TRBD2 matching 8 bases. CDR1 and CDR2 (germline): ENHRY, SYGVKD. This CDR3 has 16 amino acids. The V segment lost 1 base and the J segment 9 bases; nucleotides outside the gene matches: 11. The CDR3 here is CAISELAAGVLGEQFF. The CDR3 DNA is TGTGCCATCAGTGAGTTGGCAGCGGGAGTCTTAGGTGAGCAGTTCTTC.

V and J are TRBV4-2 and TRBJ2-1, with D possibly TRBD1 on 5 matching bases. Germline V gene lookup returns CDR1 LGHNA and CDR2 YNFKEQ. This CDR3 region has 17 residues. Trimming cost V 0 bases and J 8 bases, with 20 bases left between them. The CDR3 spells CASSQEIGYSQGDEQFF. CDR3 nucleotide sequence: TGTGCCAGCAGCCAAGAAATAGGGTACAGCCAGGGCGATGAGCAGTTCTTC.

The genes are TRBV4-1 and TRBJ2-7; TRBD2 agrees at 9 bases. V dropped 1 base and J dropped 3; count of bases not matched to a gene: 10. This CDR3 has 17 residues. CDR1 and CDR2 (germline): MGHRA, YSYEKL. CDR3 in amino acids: CASSQAAGAGGVYEQYF. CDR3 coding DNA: TGCGCCAGCAGCCAAGCCGCAGGGGCGGGAGGGGTCTACGAGCAGTACTTC.

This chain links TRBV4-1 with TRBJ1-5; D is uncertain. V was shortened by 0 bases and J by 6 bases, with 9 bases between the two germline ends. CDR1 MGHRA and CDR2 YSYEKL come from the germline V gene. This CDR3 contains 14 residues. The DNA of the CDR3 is TGCGCCAGCAGCCAAGACGTATTGAGTCAGCCCCAGCATTTT. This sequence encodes CASSQDVLSQPQHF.

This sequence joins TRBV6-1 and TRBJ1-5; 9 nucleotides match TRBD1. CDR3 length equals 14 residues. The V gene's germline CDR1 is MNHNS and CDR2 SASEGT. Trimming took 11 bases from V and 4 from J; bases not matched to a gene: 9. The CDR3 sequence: CAASGTGTNQPQHF. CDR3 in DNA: TGTGCCGCCTCCGGGACAGGGACAAATCAGCCCCAGCATTTT.

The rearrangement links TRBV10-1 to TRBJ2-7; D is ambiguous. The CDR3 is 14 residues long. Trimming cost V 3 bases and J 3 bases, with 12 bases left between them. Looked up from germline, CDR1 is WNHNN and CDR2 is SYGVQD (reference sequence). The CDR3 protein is CASSDRGTRYEQYF. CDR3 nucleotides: TGCGCCAGCAGTGACCGTGGCACACGCTACGAGCAGTACTTC.

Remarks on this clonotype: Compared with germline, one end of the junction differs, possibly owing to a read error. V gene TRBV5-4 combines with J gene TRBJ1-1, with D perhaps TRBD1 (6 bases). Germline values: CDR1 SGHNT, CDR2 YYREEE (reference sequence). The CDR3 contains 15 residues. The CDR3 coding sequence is TGTGCCAGCCAGAGATACAGGGTCCAGAACGCTGAAGCTTTCTTT. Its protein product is CASQRYRVQNAEAFF.

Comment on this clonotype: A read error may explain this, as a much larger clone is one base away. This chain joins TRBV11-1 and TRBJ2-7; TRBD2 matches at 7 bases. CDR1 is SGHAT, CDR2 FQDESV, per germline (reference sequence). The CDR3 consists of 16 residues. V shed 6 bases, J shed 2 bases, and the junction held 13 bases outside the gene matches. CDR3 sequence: CASSLTGLVRTYEQYF. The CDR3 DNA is TGTGCCAGCAGTCTAACAGGACTAGTGAGAACCTACGAGCAGTACTTC.

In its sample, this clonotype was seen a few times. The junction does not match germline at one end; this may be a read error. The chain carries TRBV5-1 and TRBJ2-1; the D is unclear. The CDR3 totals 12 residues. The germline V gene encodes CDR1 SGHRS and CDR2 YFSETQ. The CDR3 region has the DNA TGCGGCAGCCGTCTAGTTGGGGATGAGCAGTTCTTC. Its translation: CGSRLVGDEQFF.

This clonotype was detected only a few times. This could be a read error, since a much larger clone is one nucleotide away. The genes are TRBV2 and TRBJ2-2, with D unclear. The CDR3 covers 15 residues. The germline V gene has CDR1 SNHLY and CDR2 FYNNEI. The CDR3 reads CVSSAIASNTGELFF. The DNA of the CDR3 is TGTGTCAGCAGTGCGATCGCGTCGAACACCGGGGAGCTGTTTTTT.

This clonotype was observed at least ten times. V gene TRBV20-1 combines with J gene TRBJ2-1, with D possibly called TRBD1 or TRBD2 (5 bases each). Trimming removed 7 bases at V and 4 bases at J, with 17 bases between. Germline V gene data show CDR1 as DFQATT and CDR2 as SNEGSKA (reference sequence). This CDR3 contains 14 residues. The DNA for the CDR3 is TGCAGTGGAAAGCCTGGGACCCTATACAATGAGCAGTTCTTC. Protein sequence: CSGKPGTLYNEQFF.